The text below deals with one T cell receptor (beta chain). This clonotype showed up just a few times. No antigen is known for it. No base-level quality is on record; no much larger clone is a single base apart. Germline trimming: 4 bases from V, 10 bases from J; junction bases outside gene matches: 7. The CDR3 runs 14 amino acids, cysteine and phenylalanine included. Only the CDR3 region is kept as DNA, spanning 42 bases read in frame from base 1. CDR1 and CDR2 are drawn from the germline V gene (reference sequence): SEHNR, FQNEAQ. The time point label on this specimen signifies: newly diagnosed GD, antithyroid drugs for less than 3 months. For both TCR sequencing and RNA sequencing, RNA was extracted from PBMCs in TRIzol. Graves' disease was diagnosed according to American Thyroid Association guidelines. Patients for the study were recruited at an endocrinology department in Xi'an, China. Each patient gave approximately 9.7 milliliters of peripheral blood, collected in an EDTA anticoagulant tube. Ficoll Paque Plus density gradient separation was used to isolate PBMCs, and no further T cell sorting was performed. An Agilent 2100 Bioanalyzer and agarose gel were used to check RNA quality, while a NanoDrop 2000 measured RNA concentration.

This sample is part of a study of regulatory T cells in long-lasting Graves disease (dated by TCRdb to the early 2020s). Turning to the overall study: Antithyroid drugs had been taken for less than 3 months by newly diagnosed Graves' disease patients. Patients with persistent Graves' disease were compared with patients with newly diagnosed Graves' disease using TCR sequencing and RNA sequencing of peripheral blood. The study was conducted in China and was registered as a clinical trial. A total of around 35 samples underwent TCR sequencing: about 13 from persistent and roughly 20 from newly diagnosed Graves' disease patients.

What the work shows at the level of the full study, not this receptor alone: Persistent disease showed preferential use of TRBV28, TRBJ1-2 and TRBJ2-5, whereas newly diagnosed disease favored TRBV20-1 and TRBJ2-1. Sequencing and analysis were restricted to the TCR beta chain. Because the primary lesion, thyroid tissue, could not be accessed, the study looked at peripheral blood alone. The authors acknowledged the small sample size as a limitation that may reduce accuracy. Compared with newly diagnosed patients, patients with persistent Graves' disease had lower TCR Shannon entropy and fewer highly expanded clones, which suggests clonal expansion. A larger number of public clonotypes was shared among persistent patients (about 2,700) than among newly diagnosed patients (around 970).

The receptor library was made with multiplex PCR. Reads for this sample came from an Illumina HiSeq 4000. To build TCR beta libraries, CDR3 regions were amplified by Arm-PCR using iRepertoire HTBI primers. PCR products were gel purified before sequencing. As for the authors' bioinformatics: Gene usage analysis of CDR3 amino acid clonotypes used the approximately 56 TRBV and fewer than 15 TRBJ segments found across samples. Filtered high-quality paired reads were merged into contigs using COPE and FqMerger. BLAST was used to align contigs to the IMGT TRBV, TRBD and TRBJ reference genes, and CDR3 was defined following IMGT. Any clonotype with a frequency above 0.1% was classified as a highly expanded clone. Shannon entropy was used to measure repertoire diversity, and the Gini coefficient was used to measure V-J evenness. A clonotype was considered public if more than one individual shared it. TCRdb cleaned the public reads at Q25 with fastp, built clones with MiXCR and kept in-frame beta chains. Merged by CDR3 protein, the rows form single entries marked with the most common genes and DNA. TCRdb assigned the V and J calls; the authors' analysis was not used. The sample contains about 540,000 distinct CDR3 sequences, approximately 15% of them found a single time. Of the sample, more than 8.5% is held by the ten largest clones.

The same sample was also used in a study of T cells in Graves' hyperthyroidism and ophthalmopathy. Per that second paper: Stable Graves' hyperthyroidism was defined as no progression to ophthalmopathy during 18 months of follow-up. Hyperthyroidism patients were aged 18 to 65 years and newly diagnosed, with disease duration of less than 2 months. The study excluded patients with uncontrolled infections, other autoimmune diseases, pregnancy or lactation. Clinical symptoms, serum thyroxine and TRAb, thyroid ultrasound, and orbital computed tomography formed the basis for the diagnoses. For the first round of RT-PCR on the TCR CDR3, the HTBI primer set was used together with the Qiagen OneStep RT-PCR kit. Most expanded thyroid clonotypes (frequency above 0.001) were also detected in blood, a finding suggesting that blood repertoires may reflect thyroid immune responses. A model built on a 13 V-J signature distinguished ophthalmopathy from stable hyperthyroidism, reaching roughly 88% sensitivity and around 82% specificity in cross-validation and 80%/75% in testing. In validation, the model predicted progression to ophthalmopathy with around 71% sensitivity and 72% to 85% specificity, a median of around six months before onset. TCR V-J signatures able to tell the groups apart were searched for in a discovery cohort of about a hundred patients, of whom over 40 had Graves' ophthalmopathy and 57 had stable Graves' hyperthyroidism. Prospective prediction of ophthalmopathy was tested in an independent validation cohort consisting of some 18 hyperthyroidism patients and more than 15 patients who later progressed to ophthalmopathy. The approximately 97 discovery patients were randomly divided into training and test sets at a 7:3 ratio. In about 6 Graves' hyperthyroidism patients, the study also compared T-cell repertoires from thyroid tissue with T-cell repertoires from blood. After sampling, hyperthyroidism patients received methimazole starting at 30 mg daily, and ophthalmopathy patients received high-dose intravenous methylprednisolone. Libraries were constructed in a second round of multiplex PCR, after which size selection and purification were carried out. Libraries were sequenced paired-end with 100 bp reads on an Illumina HiSeq2000. Raw data were processed with SOAPnuke, discarding reads with adapters, uncalled bases, mean Phred below 15, or no exact constant-primer or identifier match. COPE v1.2.5 was used to merge the high-quality paired reads, and each unique nucleotide sequence was defined as a clonotype. MiTCR v1.1 was used to align the clonotypes against IMGT TRBV, TRBD and TRBJ reference segments. Only V-J combinations with frequency above 0.0001, covering about 99% of repertoires, were analysed. A TCS score was defined as the ratio of F50 (clonal expansion) to E x V (chaos), with BLOSUM62-based TCRdist applied between CDR3 peptides within each V-J. Welch's t-statistics and random forest reduced around 550 V-J features to about 13, which were used in a naive Bayes classifier (R e1071). No statistical method was used to set the sample size in advance, and investigators knew the group allocation. The paper reports TCR Vbeta CDR3 sequencing of more than 120 peripheral blood samples: over 40 ophthalmopathy, roughly 74 hyperthyroidism and around 17 progressor patients.

This TCR derives from a young man with Graves disease. Donor details come from another sample of the same person, matched by shared clones. The material sequenced was peripheral blood mononuclear cells (PBMCs), taken at new diagnosis, from a patient treated with antithyroid drugs. The chain is encoded by TRBV7-9 joined to TRBJ1-2; TRBD1 aligns with 12 central bases. The DNA sequence reads TGTGCCAGCAGCTCCCGGGACAGGGGGCTTGACTACACCTTC. It encodes CASSSRDRGLDYTF.